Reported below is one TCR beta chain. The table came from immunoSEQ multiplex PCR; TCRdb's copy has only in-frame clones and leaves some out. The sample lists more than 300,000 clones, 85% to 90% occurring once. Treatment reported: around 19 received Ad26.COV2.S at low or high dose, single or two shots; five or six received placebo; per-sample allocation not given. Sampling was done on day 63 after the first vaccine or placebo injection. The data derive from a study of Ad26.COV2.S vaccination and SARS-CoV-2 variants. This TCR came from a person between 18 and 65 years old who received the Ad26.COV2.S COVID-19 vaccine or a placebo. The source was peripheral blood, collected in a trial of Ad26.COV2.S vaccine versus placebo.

CDR3 protein: CASSPSGAITGEQFF. The CDR3 bases are TGTGCCAGCAGCCCGAGCGGGGCAATTACGGGTGAGCAGTTCTTC. The chain combines TRBV11-3 with TRBJ2-1; 7 positions match TRBD2. V trimming: 5 bases; J trimming: 9 bases; junction bases outside the gene matches: 13. Germline V gives CDR1 SGHNT, CDR2 YENEEA. CDR3 length: 15 residues.